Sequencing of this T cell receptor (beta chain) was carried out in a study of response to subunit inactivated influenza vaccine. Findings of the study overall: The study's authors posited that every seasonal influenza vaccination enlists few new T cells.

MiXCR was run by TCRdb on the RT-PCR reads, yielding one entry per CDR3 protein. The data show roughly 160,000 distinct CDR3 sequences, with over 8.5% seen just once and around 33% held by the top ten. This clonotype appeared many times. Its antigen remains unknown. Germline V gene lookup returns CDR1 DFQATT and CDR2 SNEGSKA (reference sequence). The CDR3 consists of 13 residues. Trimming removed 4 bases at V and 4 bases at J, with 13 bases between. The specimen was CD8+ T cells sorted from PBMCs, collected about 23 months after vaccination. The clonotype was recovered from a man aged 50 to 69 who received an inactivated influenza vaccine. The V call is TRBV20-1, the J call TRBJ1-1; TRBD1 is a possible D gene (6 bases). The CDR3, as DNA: TGCAGTGCTAAGGCGAGGGGGGGCACTGAAGCTTTCTTT. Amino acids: CSAKARGGTEAFF.